This paragraph reports one T cell receptor beta chain. Its antigen remains unidentified. The junction had 9 bases not matched to a gene; V was cut back by 1 base and J by 8 bases. Per the germline V gene, CDR1 is LNHDA and CDR2 is SQIVND (reference sequence). The CDR3 runs 17 residues. The data originate from a study of T cell responses to AZD1222 COVID-19 vaccine. The study, taken as a whole, reports: Females outnumbered males among donors, who were mostly white British; clonal diversity was possibly underestimated. After the peak T cell response, and only then, were repertoires sampled. Vaccine-related CD4 TCRs covered spike, predominating at 160-218 and 743-854.

Sequencing used immunoSEQ multiplex PCR; TCRdb keeps in-frame clones, though not all of them. Among 100,000 to 150,000 clones, around 90% were seen once, and the ten largest hold 1.9%. This receptor was identified in an adult who received the AZD1222 COVID-19 vaccine. The specimen was peripheral blood, collected 28 days after the second AZD1222 dose. V usage is TRBV19 and J usage is TRBJ2-1, with 12 bases fitting TRBD2. CDR3 amino acids: CASSIVRSSGGEDEQFF. As DNA, the CDR3 is TGTGCCAGTAGTATAGTTCGGTCTAGCGGGGGGGAGGATGAGCAGTTCTTC.